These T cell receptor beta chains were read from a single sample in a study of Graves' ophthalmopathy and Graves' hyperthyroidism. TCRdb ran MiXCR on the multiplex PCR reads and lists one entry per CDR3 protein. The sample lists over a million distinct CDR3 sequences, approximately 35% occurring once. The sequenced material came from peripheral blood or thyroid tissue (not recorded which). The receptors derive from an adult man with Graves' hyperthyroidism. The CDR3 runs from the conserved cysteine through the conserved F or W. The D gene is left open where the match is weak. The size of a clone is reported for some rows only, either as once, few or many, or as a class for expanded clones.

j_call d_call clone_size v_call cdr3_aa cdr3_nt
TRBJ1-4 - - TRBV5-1 CASSVLQGGNEKLFF TGCGCCAGCAGCGTATTACAGGGAGGGAATGAAAAACTGTTTTTT
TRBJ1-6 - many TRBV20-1 CSAREVWRGNSPLHF TGCAGTGCTAGAGAAGTTTGGCGTGGTAATTCACCCCTCCACTTT
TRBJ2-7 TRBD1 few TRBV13 CASSQQGYYEQYF TGTGCCAGCAGCCAACAGGGGTACTACGAGCAGTACTTC
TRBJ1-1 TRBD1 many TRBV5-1 CASSPQRTGEAFF TGCGCCAGCAGCCCACAGAGGACAGGAGAAGCTTTCTTT
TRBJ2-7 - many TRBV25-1 CASSYPQGNEQYF TGTGCCAGCAGTTACCCACAGGGTAACGAGCAGTACTTC
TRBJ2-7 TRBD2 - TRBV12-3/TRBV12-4 CASSFGTRREQYF TGTGCCAGCAGTTTTGGGACTAGACGCGAGCAGTACTTC
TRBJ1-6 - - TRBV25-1 CASSEAWSNNSPLHF TGTGCCAGCAGTGAAGCTTGGAGTAATAATTCACCCCTCCACTTT
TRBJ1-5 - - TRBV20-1 CSARATDQGQPQHF TGCAGTGCTAGAGCGACGGACCAGGGCCAGCCCCAGCATTTT
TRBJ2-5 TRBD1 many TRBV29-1 CSVDGTGMGGYQETQYF TGCAGCGTCGACGGGACAGGAATGGGGGGATACCAAGAGACCCAGTACTTC
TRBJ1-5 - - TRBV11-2 CASSRGAGGEQPQHF TGTGCCAGCAGCCGAGGGGCCGGAGGGGAACAGCCCCAGCATTTT
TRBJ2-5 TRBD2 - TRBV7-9 CASSLRAGTSGSQETQYF TGTGCCAGCAGCTTAAGGGCCGGGACTAGCGGGAGCCAAGAGACCCAGTACTTC
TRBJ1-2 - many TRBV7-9 CASSLIGDYGYTF TGTGCCAGCAGCTTAATAGGGGACTATGGCTACACCTTC
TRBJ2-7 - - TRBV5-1 CASSWGRDLYEQYF TGCGCCAGCAGCTGGGGCCGGGACCTCTACGAGCAGTACTTC
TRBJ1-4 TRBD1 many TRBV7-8 CASSRTVTGYSLFF TGTGCCAGCAGCCGAACCGTGACAGGGTACTCTTTGTTTTTT
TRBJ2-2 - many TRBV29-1 CSVDRGDAGELFF TGCAGCGTTGACAGGGGTGACGCCGGGGAGCTGTTTTTT
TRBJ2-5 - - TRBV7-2 CASSPRLGGETQYF TGTGCCAGCAGCCCTCGGCTGGGCGGGGAGACCCAGTACTTC
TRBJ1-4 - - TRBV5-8 CASSGDGHNEKLFF TGTGCCAGCAGCGGGGACGGACATAATGAAAAACTGTTTTTT
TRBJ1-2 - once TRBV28 CASSSVSHVADYGYTF TGTGCCAGCAGTTCTGTATCCCACGTGGCGGACTATGGCTACACCTTC
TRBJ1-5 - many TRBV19 CASSIAGSGQPQHF TGTGCCAGTAGTATAGCAGGGTCTGGCCAGCCCCAGCATTTT
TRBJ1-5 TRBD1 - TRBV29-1 CSVLDQGGGNQPQHF TGCAGCGTCTTGGACCAGGGGGGGGGCAATCAGCCCCAGCATTTT
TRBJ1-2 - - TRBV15 CATSSPGTEYGYTF TGTGCCACCAGCAGCCCCGGGACTGAGTATGGCTACACCTTC
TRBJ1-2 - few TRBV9 CASTLGGGRDYGYTF TGTGCCAGCACCCTAGGGGGAGGGCGGGACTATGGCTACACCTTC
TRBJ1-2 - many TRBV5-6 CASSFPNYGYTF TGTGCCAGCAGCTTTCCTAACTATGGCTACACCTTC
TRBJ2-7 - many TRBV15 CATSGGQGTQGYEQYF TGTGCCACCAGTGGGGGCCAGGGGACACAAGGGTACGAGCAGTACTTC
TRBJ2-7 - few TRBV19 CASTRHGGTPYEQYF TGTGCCAGTACCCGCCACGGGGGAACACCCTACGAGCAGTACTTC
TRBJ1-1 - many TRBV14 CASSRYGVEAFF TGTGCCAGCAGCCGGTATGGCGTTGAAGCTTTCTTT
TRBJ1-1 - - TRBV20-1 CSAPRTDYTEAFF TGCAGTGCTCCCCGGACCGACTACACTGAAGCTTTCTTT
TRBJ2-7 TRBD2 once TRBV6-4 CASSARTSGAYEQYF TGTGCCAGCAGTGCAAGGACTAGCGGGGCCTACGAGCAGTACTTC
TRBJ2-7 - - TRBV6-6 CASRRNDEQYF TGTGCCAGCCGCAGGAACGACGAGCAGTACTTC
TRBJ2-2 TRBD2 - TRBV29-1 CSATSGRPYELFF TGCAGCGCGACTAGCGGGAGGCCGTACGAGCTGTTTTTT
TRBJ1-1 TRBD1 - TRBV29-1 CSDRDGDRVGTEAFF TGCAGCGACCGTGATGGGGACAGGGTCGGCACTGAAGCTTTCTTT
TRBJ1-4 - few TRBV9 CASSWTQNEKLFF TGTGCCAGCAGCTGGACCCAAAATGAAAAACTGTTTTTT
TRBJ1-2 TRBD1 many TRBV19 CASSLTGTGADGYTF TGTGCCAGTAGTCTCACCGGGACAGGAGCGGATGGCTACACCTTC
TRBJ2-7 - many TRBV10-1 CASRQYEQYF TGCGCCAGCAGGCAGTACGAGCAGTACTTC